These T cell receptor beta chains were read from a single sample in a study of cytomegalovirus exposure and HLA in healthy donors. Profiling relied on immunoSEQ multiplex PCR, and the TCRdb table lists in-frame clones only, not all of them. The sample includes roughly 130,000 clones, almost 90% of them seen just once. The material sequenced was PBMCs. These receptors were collected from a man under 40 in good health and CMV-seronegative. The CDR3 runs from the conserved cysteine through the conserved F or W. D genes are given only for firm matches. Clone sizes are given selectively: once, few, many, or a class where the clone is expanded.

TRBV7-7	TRBJ2-1	.	once	CASSLATGVPPYNEQFF	TGTGCCAGCAGCTTAGCGACTGGAGTCCCGCCCTACAATGAGCAGTTCTTC
TRBV30	TRBJ2-6	.	.	CAWSVQGRGAGANVLTF	TGTGCCTGGAGTGTACAAGGCAGGGGCGCTGGGGCCAACGTCCTGACTTTC
TRBV6-5	TRBJ2-1	TRBD2	.	CASSTSGSNEQFF	TGTGCCAGCAGTACTAGCGGGAGCAATGAGCAGTTCTTC
TRBV10-3	TRBJ2-2	.	.	CAISESSIGNGELFF	TGTGCCATCAGTGAGTCTAGTATCGGGAACGGGGAGCTGTTTTTT
TRBV6-1	TRBJ2-7	TRBD2	many	CASSEVSGSSYEQYF	TGTGCCAGCAGTGAAGTTAGCGGGAGCTCCTACGAGCAGTACTTC
TRBV5-4	TRBJ2-2	.	.	CASSLSPGQAGELFF	TGTGCCAGCAGCTTGAGTCCAGGGCAGGCCGGGGAGCTGTTTTTT
TRBV20-1	TRBJ2-7	.	.	CSARRLYEQYF	TGCAGTGCTCGGAGATTATACGAGCAGTACTTC
TRBV6-1	TRBJ2-1	TRBD1	.	CASRGQGFTNEQFF	TGTGCCAGCAGGGGACAGGGGTTCACCAATGAGCAGTTCTTC
TRBV11-1	TRBJ2-7	.	.	CASSFRRSSYEQYF	TGTGCCAGCAGCTTTAGACGGAGCTCCTACGAGCAGTACTTC
TRBV6-5	TRBJ2-7	.	once	CASSYRPGSYEQYF	TGTGCCAGCAGTTACCGTCCAGGATCCTACGAGCAGTACTTC
TRBV6-5	TRBJ1-2	.	.	CASSYSDRQGYTF	TGTGCCAGCAGTTACTCCGACAGGCAAGGCTACACCTTC
TRBV5-1	TRBJ2-3	.	.	CASSLDRGRSTDTQYF	TGCGCCAGCAGCTTGGATAGGGGGAGAAGCACAGATACGCAGTATTTT
TRBV2	TRBJ2-5	.	.	CASTTPRDSWYQETQYF	TGTGCCAGCACTACTCCCCGGGACTCATGGTACCAAGAGACCCAGTACTTC
TRBV9	TRBJ2-7	.	.	CASSVGDWDYEQYF	TGTGCCAGCAGCGTCGGGGACTGGGATTACGAGCAGTACTTC
TRBV7-9	TRBJ1-2	TRBD1	.	CASSPPRTGDPKSGYTF	TGTGCCAGCAGCCCGCCCCGGACAGGGGACCCTAAGTCTGGCTACACCTTC
TRBV7-9	TRBJ1-6	TRBD1	.	CASSWGQNYNSPLHF	TGTGCCAGCAGCTGGGGACAGAACTATAATTCACCCCTCCACTTT
TRBV7-3	TRBJ1-1	.	.	CASSSQMNTEAFF	TGTGCCAGCAGCTCACAGATGAACACTGAAGCTTTCTTT
TRBV18	TRBJ2-1	.	.	CASSARDMISYNEQFF	TGTGCCAGCTCAGCTAGGGACATGATCTCCTACAATGAGCAGTTCTTC
TRBV6-5	TRBJ1-2	.	.	CASSKFTGAHYGYTF	TGTGCCAGCAGCAAATTCACAGGAGCCCACTATGGCTACACCTTC
TRBV6-1	TRBJ2-2	TRBD1	.	CASRRGQGATGELFF	TGTGCCAGCAGGAGAGGACAGGGGGCCACCGGGGAGCTGTTTTTT
TRBV18	TRBJ2-1	.	.	CASSPVDSNEQFF	TGTGCCAGCTCACCCGTCGACAGCAATGAGCAGTTCTTC
TRBV25-1	TRBJ2-3	TRBD2	.	CASSRTGGTSGRTDTQYF	TGTGCCAGCAGTAGGACAGGGGGGACTAGCGGGAGAACAGATACGCAGTATTTT
TRBV27	TRBJ2-7	TRBD1	.	CASSLNGQAVYEQYF	TGTGCCAGCAGTTTAAACGGACAGGCCGTCTACGAGCAGTACTTC
TRBV7-2	TRBJ2-4	TRBD2	.	CASSTSGKGNIQYF	TGTGCCAGCAGCACTAGCGGTAAAGGAAACATTCAGTACTTC
TRBV5-4	TRBJ1-2	TRBD1	.	CASSSDRGRDGYTF	TGTGCCAGCAGCTCGGACAGGGGCCGTGATGGCTACACCTTC
TRBV30	TRBJ2-7	.	.	CAWSVRQAYEQYF	TGTGCCTGGAGTGTACGACAGGCCTACGAGCAGTACTTC
TRBV18	TRBJ1-1	.	.	CASSPVDSLTNTEAFF	TGTGCCAGCTCACCGGTTGACAGTTTGACGAACACTGAAGCTTTCTTT
TRBV6-1	TRBJ2-7	TRBD2	.	CASSEVGREGFYEQYF	TGTGCCAGCAGTGAGGTGGGGCGGGAGGGATTCTACGAGCAGTACTTC
TRBV12-5	TRBJ1-2	.	.	CASGLVRGSGYTF	TGTGCTAGTGGTTTGGTACGGGGATCCGGCTACACCTTC
TRBV9	TRBJ2-7	TRBD1	.	CASSFRGTAYEQYF	TGTGCCAGCAGCTTCCGTGGGACAGCCTACGAGCAGTACTTC
TRBV11-2	TRBJ1-1	.	.	CASSLDLRIYTEAFF	TGTGCCAGCAGCTTAGATCTAAGAATTTACACTGAAGCTTTCTTT
TRBV30	TRBJ2-3	.	.	CAWRGAQVGTDTQYF	TGTGCCTGGAGGGGGGCGCAGGTGGGCACAGATACGCAGTATTTT
TRBV7-9	TRBJ1-5	.	.	CASSESRRTGTLNQPQHF	TGTGCCAGCAGCGAAAGCAGAAGAACCGGGACATTGAATCAGCCCCAGCATTTT
TRBV11-2	TRBJ2-1	TRBD2	few	CASSSSGTSGTTYNEQFF	TGTGCCAGCAGCTCCTCCGGGACTAGCGGGACGACCTACAATGAGCAGTTCTTC